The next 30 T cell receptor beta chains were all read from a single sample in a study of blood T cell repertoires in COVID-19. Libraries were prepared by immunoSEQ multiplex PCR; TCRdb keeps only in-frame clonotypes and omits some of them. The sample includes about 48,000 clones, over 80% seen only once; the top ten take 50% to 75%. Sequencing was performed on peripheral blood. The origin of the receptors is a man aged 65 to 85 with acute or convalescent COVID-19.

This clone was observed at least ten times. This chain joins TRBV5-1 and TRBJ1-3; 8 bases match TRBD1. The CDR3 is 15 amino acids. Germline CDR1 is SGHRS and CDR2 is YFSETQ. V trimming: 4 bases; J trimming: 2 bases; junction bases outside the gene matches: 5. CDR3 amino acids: CASSPTGGAGNTIYF. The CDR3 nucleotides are TGCGCCAGCAGCCCCACAGGGGGAGCTGGAAACACCATATATTTT.

In DNA form, the CDR3 reads TGTGCCAGCAGACGCATAAGGGACACTTCCTACGAGCAGTACTTC. Translating it yields CASRRIRDTSYEQYF. The rearrangement links TRBV7-9 to TRBJ2-7; D might be TRBD1 (6 bases). Between the trimmed V and J ends, which lost 6 bases and 1 base, there was a span of 16 bases. This CDR3 has 15 amino acids. The germline V gene has CDR1 SEHNR and CDR2 FQNEAQ (reference sequence). Variable domain in full (rest from reference TRBV7-9 and TRBJ2-7): DTGVSQNPRHKITKRGQNVTFRCDPISEHNRLYWYRQTLGQGPEFLTYFQNEAQLEKSRLLSDRFSAERPKGSFSTLEIQRTEQGDSAMYLCASRRIRDTSYEQYFGPGTRLTVT.

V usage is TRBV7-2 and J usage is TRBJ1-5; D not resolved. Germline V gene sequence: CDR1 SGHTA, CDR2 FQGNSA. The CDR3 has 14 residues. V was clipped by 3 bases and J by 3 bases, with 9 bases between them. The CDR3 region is CASSFSGDNQPQHF. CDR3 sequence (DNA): TGTGCCAGCAGCTTCTCCGGGGACAATCAGCCCCAGCATTTT.

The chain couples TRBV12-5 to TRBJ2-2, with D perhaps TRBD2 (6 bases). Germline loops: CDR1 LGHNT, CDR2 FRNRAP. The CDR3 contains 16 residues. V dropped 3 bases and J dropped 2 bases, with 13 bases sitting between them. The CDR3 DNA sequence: TGTGCTAGTGGTTTCCGACTAGGGATAAACACCGGGGAGCTGTTTTTT. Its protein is CASGFRLGINTGELFF.

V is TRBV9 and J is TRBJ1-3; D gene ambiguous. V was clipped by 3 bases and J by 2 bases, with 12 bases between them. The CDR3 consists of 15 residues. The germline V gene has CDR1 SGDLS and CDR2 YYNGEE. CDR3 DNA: TGTGCCAGCAGCGGCCCCGAGCTCCCTGGAAACACCATATATTTT. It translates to CASSGPELPGNTIYF.

This CDR3 reads CASSQDRGLGYTF. As DNA, the CDR3 is TGTGCCAGCAGCCAAGACAGGGGGCTTGGCTACACCTTC. V is TRBV4-2 and J is TRBJ1-2; 8 nucleotides match TRBD1. CDR3 length: 13 amino acids. CDR1 and CDR2 from the germline V gene are LGHNA and YNFKEQ. The trim removed 0 bases at V and 7 bases at J, leaving 1 base unmatched.

As DNA, the CDR3 is TGTGCCAGCAGCTCCCGAACAGGGGGGAGGGCAGATACGCAGTATTTT. The encoded protein is CASSSRTGGRADTQYF. The chain joins TRBV7-2 to TRBJ2-3; tentative D call: TRBD1 (8 bases). The germline V gene encodes CDR1 SGHTA and CDR2 FQGNSA. This CDR3 region has 16 residues. V lost 4 bases and J lost 4, with 18 bases in between.

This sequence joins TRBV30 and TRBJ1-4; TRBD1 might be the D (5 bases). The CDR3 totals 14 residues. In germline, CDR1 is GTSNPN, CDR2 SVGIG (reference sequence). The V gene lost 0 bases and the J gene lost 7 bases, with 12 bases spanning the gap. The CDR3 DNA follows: TGTGCCTGGAGTGTAACAGGTATAGGTGAAAAACTGTTTTTT. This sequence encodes CAWSVTGIGEKLFF.

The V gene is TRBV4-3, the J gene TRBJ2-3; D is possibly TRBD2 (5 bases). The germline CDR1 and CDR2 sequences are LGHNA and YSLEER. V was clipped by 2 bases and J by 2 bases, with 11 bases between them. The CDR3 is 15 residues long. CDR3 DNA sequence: TGCGCCAGCAGCCAATCGGGGTCCCCCACAGATACGCAGTATTTT. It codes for CASSQSGSPTDTQYF.

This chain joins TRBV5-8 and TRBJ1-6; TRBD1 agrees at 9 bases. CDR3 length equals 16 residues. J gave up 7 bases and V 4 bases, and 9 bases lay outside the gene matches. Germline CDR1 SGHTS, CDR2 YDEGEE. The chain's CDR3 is CASSHVFGQGNSPLHF. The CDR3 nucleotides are TGTGCCAGCAGCCACGTCTTCGGACAGGGGAATTCACCCCTCCACTTT.

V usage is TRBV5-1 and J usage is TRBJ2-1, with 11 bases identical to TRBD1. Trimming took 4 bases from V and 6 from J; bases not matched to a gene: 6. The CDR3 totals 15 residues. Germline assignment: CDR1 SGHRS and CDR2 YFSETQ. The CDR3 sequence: CASSRGQGGFNEQFF. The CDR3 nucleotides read TGCGCCAGCAGCCGGGGACAGGGGGGCTTCAATGAGCAGTTCTTC.

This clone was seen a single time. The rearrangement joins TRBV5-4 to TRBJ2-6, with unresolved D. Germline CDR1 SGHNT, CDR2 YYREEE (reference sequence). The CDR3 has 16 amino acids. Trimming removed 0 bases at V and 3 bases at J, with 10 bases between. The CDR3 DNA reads TGTGCCAGCAGCTTGGAAATCTATGGTGGGGCCAACGTCCTGACTTTC. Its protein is CASSLEIYGGANVLTF. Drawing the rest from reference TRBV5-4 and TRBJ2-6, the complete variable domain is ETGVTQSPTHLIKTRGQQVTLRCSSQSGHNTVSWYQQALGQGPQFIFQYYREEENGRGNFPPRFSGLQFPNYSSELNVNALELDDSALYLCASSLEIYGGANVLTFGAGSRLTVL.

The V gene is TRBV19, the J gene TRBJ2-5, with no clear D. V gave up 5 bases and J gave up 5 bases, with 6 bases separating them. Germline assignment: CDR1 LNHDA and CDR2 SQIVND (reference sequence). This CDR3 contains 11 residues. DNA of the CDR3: TGTGCCAGTAGTGGAGAGGAGACCCAGTACTTC. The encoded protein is CASSGEETQYF. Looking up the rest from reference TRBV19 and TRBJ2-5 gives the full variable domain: DGGITQSPKYLFRKEGQNVTLSCEQNLNHDAMYWYRQDPGQGLRLIYYSQIVNDFQKGDIAEGYSVSREKKESFPLTVTSAQKNPTAFYLCASSGEETQYFGPGTRLLVL.

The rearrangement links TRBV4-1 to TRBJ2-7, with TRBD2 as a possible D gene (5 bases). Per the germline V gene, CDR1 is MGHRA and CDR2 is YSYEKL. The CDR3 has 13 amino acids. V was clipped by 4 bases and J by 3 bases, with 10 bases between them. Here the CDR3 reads CASSRFGDYEQYF. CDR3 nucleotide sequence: TGCGCCAGCAGCCGCTTCGGGGACTACGAGCAGTACTTC.

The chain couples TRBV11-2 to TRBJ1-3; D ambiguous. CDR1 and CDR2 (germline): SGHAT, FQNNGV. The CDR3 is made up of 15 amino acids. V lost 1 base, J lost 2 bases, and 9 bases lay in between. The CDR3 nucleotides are TGTGCCAGCAGCTTAGCCCAGTCAGCTGGAAACACCATATATTTT. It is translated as CASSLAQSAGNTIYF.

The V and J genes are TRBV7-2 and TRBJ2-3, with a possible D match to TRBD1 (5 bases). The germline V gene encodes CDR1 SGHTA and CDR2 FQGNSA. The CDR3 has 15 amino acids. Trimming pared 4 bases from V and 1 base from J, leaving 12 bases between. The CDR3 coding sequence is TGTGCCAGCAGCTCTGTCGACAGAGGCACAGATACGCAGTATTTT. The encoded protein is CASSSVDRGTDTQYF.

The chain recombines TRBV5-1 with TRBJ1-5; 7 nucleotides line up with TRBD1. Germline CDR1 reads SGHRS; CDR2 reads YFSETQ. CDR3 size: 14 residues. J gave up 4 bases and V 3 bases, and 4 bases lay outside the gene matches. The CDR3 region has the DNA TGCGCCAGCAGCTCCGGACAGGCAAATCAGCCCCAGCATTTT. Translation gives CASSSGQANQPQHF.

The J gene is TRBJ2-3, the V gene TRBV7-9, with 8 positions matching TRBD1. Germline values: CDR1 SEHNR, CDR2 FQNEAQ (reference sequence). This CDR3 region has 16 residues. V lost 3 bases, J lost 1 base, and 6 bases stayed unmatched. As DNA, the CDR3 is TGTGCCAGCAGCTTGCGGACAGGGCCGGGCACAGATACGCAGTATTTT. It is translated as CASSLRTGPGTDTQYF.

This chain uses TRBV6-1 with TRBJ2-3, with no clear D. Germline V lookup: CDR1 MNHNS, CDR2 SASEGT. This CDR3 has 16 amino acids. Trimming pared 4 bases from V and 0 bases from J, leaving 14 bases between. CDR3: CASSAPVPTSTDTQYF. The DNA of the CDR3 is TGTGCCAGCAGTGCCCCCGTCCCGACTAGCACAGATACGCAGTATTTT.

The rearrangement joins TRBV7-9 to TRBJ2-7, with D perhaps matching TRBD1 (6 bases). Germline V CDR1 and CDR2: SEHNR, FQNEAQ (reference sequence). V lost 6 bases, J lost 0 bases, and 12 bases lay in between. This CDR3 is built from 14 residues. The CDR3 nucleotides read TGTGCCAGCAGTCCAATAGGGGGCTCCTACGAGCAGTACTTC. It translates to CASSPIGGSYEQYF.

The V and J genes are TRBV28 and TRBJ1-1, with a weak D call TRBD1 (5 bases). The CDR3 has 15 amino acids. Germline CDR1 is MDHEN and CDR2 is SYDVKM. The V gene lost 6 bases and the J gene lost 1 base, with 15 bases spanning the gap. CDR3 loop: CASRPGWGGNTEAFF. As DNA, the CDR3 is TGTGCCAGCAGGCCCGGATGGGGCGGGAACACTGAAGCTTTCTTT. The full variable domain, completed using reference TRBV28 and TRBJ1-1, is DVKVTQSSRYLVKRTGEKVFLECVQDMDHENMFWYRQDPGLGLRLIYFSYDVKMKEKGDIPEGYSVSREKKERFSLILESASTNQTSMYLCASRPGWGGNTEAFFGQGTRLTVV.

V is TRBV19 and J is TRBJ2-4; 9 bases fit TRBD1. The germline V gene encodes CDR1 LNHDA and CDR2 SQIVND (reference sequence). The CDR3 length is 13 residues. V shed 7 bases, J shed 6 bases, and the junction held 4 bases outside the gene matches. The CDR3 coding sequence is TGTGCCAGTACCGCGGACAGGGGAAACATTCAGTACTTC. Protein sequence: CASTADRGNIQYF.

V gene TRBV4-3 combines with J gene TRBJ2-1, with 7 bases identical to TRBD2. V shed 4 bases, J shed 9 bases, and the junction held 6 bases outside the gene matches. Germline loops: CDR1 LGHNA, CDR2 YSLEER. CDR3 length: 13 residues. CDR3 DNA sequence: TGCGCCAGCAGCCGAGCTAGCGGAGGTGAGCAGTTCTTC. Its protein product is CASSRASGGEQFF.

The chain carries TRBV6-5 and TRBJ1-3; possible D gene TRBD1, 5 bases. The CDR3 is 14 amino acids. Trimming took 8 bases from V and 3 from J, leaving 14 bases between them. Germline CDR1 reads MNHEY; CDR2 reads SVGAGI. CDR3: CASGRGLGGNTIYF. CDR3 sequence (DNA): TGTGCCAGCGGAAGGGGTTTGGGTGGAAACACCATATATTTT.

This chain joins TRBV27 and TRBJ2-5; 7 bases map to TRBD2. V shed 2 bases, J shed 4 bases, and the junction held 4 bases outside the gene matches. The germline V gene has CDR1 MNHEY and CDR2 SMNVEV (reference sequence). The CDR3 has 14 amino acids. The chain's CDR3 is CASSLGEGRETQYF. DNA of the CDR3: TGTGCCAGCAGTTTAGGGGAGGGAAGAGAGACCCAGTACTTC.

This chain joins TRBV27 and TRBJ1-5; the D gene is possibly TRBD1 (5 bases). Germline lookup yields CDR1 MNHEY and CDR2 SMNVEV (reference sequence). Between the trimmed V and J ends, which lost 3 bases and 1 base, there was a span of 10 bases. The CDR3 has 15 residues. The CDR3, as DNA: TGTGCCAGCAGTTTCTCGGGGGAAAGCAATCAGCCCCAGCATTTT. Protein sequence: CASSFSGESNQPQHF.

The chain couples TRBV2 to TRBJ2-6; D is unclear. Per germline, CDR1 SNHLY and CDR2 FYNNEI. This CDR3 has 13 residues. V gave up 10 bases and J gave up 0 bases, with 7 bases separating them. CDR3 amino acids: CAILYSGANVLTF. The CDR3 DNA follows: TGTGCCATCCTTTACTCTGGGGCCAACGTCCTGACTTTC.

CDR3 protein: CASSLASTGGFSGNTIYF. The DNA for the CDR3 is TGTGCCAGCAGCCTGGCCTCTACAGGGGGCTTCTCTGGAAACACCATATATTTT. The chain combines TRBV9 with TRBJ1-3, with 9 nucleotides matching TRBD1. CDR1 and CDR2 from the germline V gene are SGDLS and YYNGEE. J lost 0 bases, V lost 4 bases, and 11 bases had no gene match. The CDR3 has 18 amino acids.

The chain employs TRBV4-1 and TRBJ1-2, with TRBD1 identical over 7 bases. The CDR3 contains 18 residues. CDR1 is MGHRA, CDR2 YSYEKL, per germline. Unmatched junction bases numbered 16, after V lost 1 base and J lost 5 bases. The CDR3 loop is CASSQAGQISSRPYGYTF. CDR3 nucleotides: TGCGCCAGCAGCCAAGCGGGACAGATATCCTCGCGGCCTTATGGCTACACCTTC.

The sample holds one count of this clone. The CDR3 loop is CASSELAGGGDTQYF. CDR3 coding DNA: TGTGCCAGCAGCGAGCTAGCGGGGGGAGGAGATACGCAGTATTTT. V is TRBV7-2 and J is TRBJ2-3, with TRBD2 matching over 11 bases. Germline V gene lookup returns CDR1 SGHTA and CDR2 FQGNSA. The CDR3 is 15 residues long. The trim removed 5 bases at V and 5 bases at J, leaving 6 bases unmatched.